Sequencing of this TCR beta chain was carried out in a study of CDR3 diversity in severe acne. The table lists this clonotype with a few counts. TCRdb reanalysed the PCR reads using MiXCR and keeps one entry per CDR3 protein. The data hold more than 85,000 distinct CDR3 sequences, with 51% observed a single time. This TCR derives from a male donor with acne. Input material: blood.

CDR3 in amino acids: CASSLSGGGANEAFF. In nucleotides, the CDR3 is TGCGCCAGCAGCTTGTCTGGAGGGGGCGCGAATGAAGCTTTCTTT. This rearrangement joins TRBV5-1 to TRBJ1-1, with 7 bases identical to TRBD1. The J segment lost 7 bases and the V segment lost 1 base, leaving 10 bases of the junction unmatched. This CDR3 is built from 15 residues. Germline CDR1 SGHRS, CDR2 YFSETQ.